The present entry profiles one TCR beta chain with its context. The antigen this receptor binds is unknown. Reading from cysteine to phenylalanine, the CDR3 counts 16 amino acids. The protein alone is recorded here. Taken from the germline V gene, the CDR1 and CDR2 loops are KGHDR and SFDVKD. Sequencing relied on an Illumina HiSeq 2000. The TCR beta cDNA libraries were made using 5'RACE template switching, a step that added both a universal primer site and unique molecular identifiers. cDNA synthesis was primed from the TCR beta constant segment and was followed by two successive PCR amplification steps. On the study's bioinformatics: MIGEC handled demultiplexing of the reads and grouping by UMI, while MiTCR was used to assemble and quantify clonotypes. To exclude erroneous sequences, only TCR cDNA sequences supported by at least two reads were retained. The tcR package was used for downstream repertoire analysis, with clonotypes matched between fractions based on CDR3 nucleotide sequence plus V segment. VDJmatch was used to annotate antigen specificity against VDJdb, with one amino acid substitution in CDR3 allowed. After TCRdb reprocessed the reads, each CDR3 protein sequence was kept as one row, without DNA. These V and J calls are TCRdb output, not the study's own analysis. This sample's clone table shows about 550,000 distinct CDR3 sequences. The ten largest clones capture roughly 3.6% of the sample.

The data were taken from a study of T cells expressing NK-cell markers (dated by TCRdb to between 2020 and 2021). Study-wide context: TCR beta-chain repertoires were profiled in sorted CD3+CD56+NKG2C+, CD3+CD56+NKG2C- and CD3+CD56-NKG2C+ T-cell subsets from several donors. Illumina HiSeq 2000/2500, MiSeq or NextSeq was used to sequence libraries as 2 x 150 bp reads. Among the eight sequenced donors, seven were HCMV-seropositive and one was HCMV-seronegative. The eight sequenced donors were randomly selected healthy volunteers, three men and five women. Points the paper makes about the study in general: Whether the expanded NKG2C-expressing T cell clones were specific for HCMV antigens remained unclear. In several donors, the dominant CD3+CD56+NKG2C+ clonotypes were found to rank among the top 10 CD8+ clonotypes and to make up roughly 1.0-7.5% of CD8+ T cells. Those dominant clonotypes were again the most abundant among CD3+CD56-NKG2C+ cells in a few donors, at about 28.3-65%.

HCMV-specific IgG was detected in serum with a commercial ELISA kit to determine HCMV serostatus. Peripheral blood mononuclear cells were isolated from blood by Ficoll density gradient centrifugation. The sequence was obtained from a man in his late teens or twenties in good health. Donor details come from another sample of the same person, matched by shared clones. Source material: blood T cells: a sorted CD56 or NKG2C T cell subset, CD4+ or CD8+ T cells, or bulk PBMC T cells (not recorded which). This chain is built from TRBV24-1 and TRBJ2-1; the D call from TCRdb, TRBD2, cannot be confirmed without DNA. The CDR3: CATSRGLAVSYNEQFF.